This is a list of T cell receptor beta chains from one sample in a study of T cell clones after liver transplantation. Repertoires were generated with immunoSEQ multiplex PCR, while TCRdb's copy carries only in-frame clones and drops some. The sample has nearly 15,000 clones, approximately 91% seen once. The material sequenced was CD8+ T cells from blood, taken before liver transplant. The receptors originated from a human donor who received a liver transplant. The CDR3 runs from the conserved cysteine through the conserved F or W. D genes are given only for firm matches. Part of the rows lack a size; the others show once, few, many or a class for expanded clones.

abundance | d_gene | j_gene | v_gene | CDR3aa | CDR3nt
. | TRBD1 | TRBJ2-7 | TRBV28 | CASSRTGGAYEQYF | TGTGCCAGCAGTCGGACAGGGGGCGCCTACGAGCAGTACTTC
. | . | TRBJ2-7 | TRBV13 | CASRSTNERYPYEQYF | TGTGCCAGCAGATCCACCAATGAGCGGTACCCCTACGAGCAGTACTTC
. | TRBD1 | TRBJ1-3 | TRBV9 | CASGDRVEFLSSGNTIYF | TGTGCCAGCGGGGACAGGGTCGAATTCCTTTCCTCTGGAAACACCATATATTTT
. | TRBD1 | TRBJ2-1 | TRBV4-1 | CASSQEPGGFFNEQFF | TGCGCCAGCAGCCAAGAACCAGGGGGCTTTTTCAATGAGCAGTTCTTC
few | TRBD1 | TRBJ2-7 | TRBV11-2 | CASSLGGTGSEQYF | TGTGCCAGCAGCTTAGGCGGGACAGGGTCCGAGCAGTACTTC
. | TRBD2 | TRBJ2-4 | TRBV27 | CASSPSGTLAKNIQYF | TGTGCCAGCAGTCCTAGCGGAACCTTAGCCAAAAACATTCAGTACTTC
. | . | TRBJ1-1 | TRBV12-5 | CASGLVPEGTEAFF | TGTGCTAGTGGTTTGGTACCCGAGGGCACTGAAGCTTTCTTT
. | . | TRBJ2-7 | TRBV28 | CASSSSWIFGAYEQYF | TGTGCCAGCAGCTCATCCTGGATCTTTGGGGCCTACGAGCAGTACTTC
. | . | TRBJ2-1 | TRBV4-2 | CASSQSSRPEQFF | TGTGCCAGCAGCCAATCTTCCCGCCCTGAGCAGTTCTTC
. | . | TRBJ1-1 | TRBV9 | CASSVAIGGTEAFF | TGTGCCAGCAGCGTAGCTATAGGGGGGACTGAAGCTTTCTTT
. | . | TRBJ2-2 | TRBV9 | CASSVPLTSVANTGELFF | TGTGCCAGCAGCGTGCCCCTTACGAGCGTCGCGAACACCGGGGAGCTGTTTTTT
. | . | TRBJ1-3 | TRBV4-1 | CASSHGTGISGNTIYF | TGCGCCAGCAGCCACGGTACAGGGATCTCTGGAAACACCATATATTTT
. | TRBD2 | TRBJ2-7 | TRBV7-9 | CASSYGTSGSYEQYF | TGTGCCAGCAGCTACGGGACTAGCGGGAGCTACGAGCAGTACTTC
once | . | TRBJ2-2 | TRBV7-8 | CASRFVVRGSGTGELFF | TGTGCCAGCAGATTTGTGGTTCGGGGGAGTGGTACCGGGGAGCTGTTTTTT
once | . | TRBJ1-3 | TRBV23-1 | CASSQAQGFIGNTIYF | TGCGCCAGCAGTCAAGCTCAGGGTTTTATTGGAAACACCATATATTTT
. | . | TRBJ2-2 | TRBV9 | CASSEEGLSNTGELFF | TGTGCCAGCAGCGAGGAAGGGTTATCCAACACCGGGGAGCTGTTTTTT
. | . | TRBJ2-7 | TRBV11-2 | CASSSPSTGDLYEQYF | TGTGCCAGCAGCTCCCCATCGACAGGAGATCTTTACGAGCAGTACTTC
. | . | TRBJ1-2 | TRBV19 | CASSILGGPYGYTF | TGTGCCAGTAGTATCCTTGGCGGGCCTTATGGCTACACCTTC
. | . | TRBJ2-3 | TRBV7-3 | CASSPTGGTTDTQYF | TGTGCCAGCAGCCCGACAGGAGGCACAACAGATACGCAGTATTTT
. | . | TRBJ1-1 | TRBV30 | CASLPGENTEAFF | TGTGCCTCCCTCCCTGGAGAGAACACTGAAGCTTTCTTT
. | . | TRBJ1-1 | TRBV9 | CASSPGQRGRYTEAFF | TGTGCCAGCAGCCCTGGACAGCGGGGTAGGTACACTGAAGCTTTCTTT
. | . | TRBJ1-3 | TRBV29-1 | CSVESGNTIYF | TGCAGCGTTGAGTCTGGAAACACCATATATTTT
. | TRBD2 | TRBJ2-5 | TRBV9 | CASSEGLAGVQETQYF | TGTGCCAGCAGCGAGGGACTAGCGGGAGTGCAAGAGACCCAGTACTTC
once | . | TRBJ2-7 | TRBV4-1 | CASSHGGEGSYEQYF | TGCGCCAGCAGCCATGGAGGTGAGGGGTCCTACGAGCAGTACTTC
once | TRBD2 | TRBJ2-3 | TRBV10-3 | CAISNLAGGAPDTQYF | TGTGCCATCAGTAATTTAGCGGGAGGGGCCCCAGATACGCAGTATTTT
. | TRBD2 | TRBJ2-7 | TRBV7-8 | CASSPTGLASPSYEQYF | TGTGCCAGCAGCCCTACGGGACTAGCGTCTCCTTCCTACGAGCAGTACTTC
. | . | TRBJ2-7 | TRBV13 | CASSPGLEAYEQYF | TGTGCCAGCAGCCCCGGACTGGAAGCCTACGAGCAGTACTTC
. | . | TRBJ1-2 | TRBV27 | CASSLTRYYGYTF | TGTGCCAGCAGTTTGACGCGCTATTATGGCTACACCTTC
once | TRBD1 | TRBJ2-7 | TRBV2 | CASSTGTGGYEQYF | TGTGCCAGCAGTACCGGGACAGGGGGCTACGAGCAGTACTTC
. | . | TRBJ2-7 | TRBV7-9 | CASSSLSGDQFYEQYF | TGTGCCAGCAGCTCCTTAAGCGGAGACCAATTCTACGAGCAGTACTTC
. | TRBD2 | TRBJ2-3 | TRBV10-3 | CAISDMGEGVADTQYF | TGTGCCATCAGTGATATGGGGGAGGGCGTGGCAGATACGCAGTATTTT
. | . | TRBJ2-5 | TRBV7-9 | CASSLITEGVETQYF | TGTGCCAGCAGCTTAATAACCGAAGGGGTCGAGACCCAGTACTTC
once | TRBD2 | TRBJ2-3 | TRBV7-8 | CASSLVVGLAGASTDTQYF | TGTGCCAGCAGCCTAGTCGTCGGGTTAGCGGGAGCGAGTACAGATACGCAGTATTTT
. | . | TRBJ2-3 | TRBV4-1 | CASSQDTPGFTATDTQYF | TGCGCCAGCAGCCAAGATACGCCAGGTTTTACTGCCACAGATACGCAGTATTTT
. | TRBD2 | TRBJ2-7 | TRBV5-6 | CASSPISGSEQYF | TGTGCCAGCAGCCCCATTAGCGGGAGCGAGCAGTACTTC
few | . | TRBJ2-7 | TRBV11-1 | CASSPPTGSYEQYF | TGTGCCAGCAGCCCACCCACAGGGTCCTACGAGCAGTACTTC
. | . | TRBJ1-1 | TRBV28 | CASSFRLNTEAFF | TGTGCCAGCAGTTTTAGGCTGAACACTGAAGCTTTCTTT
. | . | TRBJ1-4 | TRBV5-1 | CASGLGAATNEKLFF | TGCGCCAGCGGGTTGGGGGCCGCAACTAATGAAAAACTGTTTTTT
. | TRBD1 | TRBJ2-7 | TRBV11-3 | CASSRGTGGGEQYF | TGTGCCAGCAGCCGGGGTACAGGGGGTGGGGAGCAGTACTTC
. | . | TRBJ1-2 | TRBV5-5 | CASSLHFGANYGYTF | TGTGCCAGCAGCTTGCATTTCGGGGCTAACTATGGCTACACCTTC
. | TRBD2 | TRBJ2-7 | TRBV11-2 | CASSLPLAGGGYEQYF | TGTGCCAGCAGCTTACCACTAGCGGGAGGGGGATACGAGCAGTACTTC
. | TRBD2 | TRBJ2-1 | TRBV7-9 | CASSLAVWDGRPYNEQFF | TGTGCCAGCAGCTTAGCGGTGTGGGACGGGAGGCCCTACAATGAGCAGTTCTTC